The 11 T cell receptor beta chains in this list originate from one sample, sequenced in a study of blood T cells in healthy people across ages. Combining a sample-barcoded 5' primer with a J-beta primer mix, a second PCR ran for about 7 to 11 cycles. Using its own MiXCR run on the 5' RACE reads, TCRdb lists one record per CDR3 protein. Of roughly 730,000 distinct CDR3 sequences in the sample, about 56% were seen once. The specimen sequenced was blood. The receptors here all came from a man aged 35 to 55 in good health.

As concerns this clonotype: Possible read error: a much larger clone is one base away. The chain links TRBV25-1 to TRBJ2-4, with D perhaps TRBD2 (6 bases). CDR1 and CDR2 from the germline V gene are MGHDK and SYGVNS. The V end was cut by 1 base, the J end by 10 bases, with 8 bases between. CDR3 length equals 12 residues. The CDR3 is CASSEFGGIQYF. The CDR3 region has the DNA TGTGCCAGCAGTGAATTCGGGGGAATTCAGTACTTC.

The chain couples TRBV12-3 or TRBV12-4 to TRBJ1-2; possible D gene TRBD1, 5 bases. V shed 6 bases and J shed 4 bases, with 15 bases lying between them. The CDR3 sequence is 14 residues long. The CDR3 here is CASSRRQSSYGYTF. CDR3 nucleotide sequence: TGTGCCAGCAGCCGTAGACAGAGCTCCTATGGCTACACCTTC.

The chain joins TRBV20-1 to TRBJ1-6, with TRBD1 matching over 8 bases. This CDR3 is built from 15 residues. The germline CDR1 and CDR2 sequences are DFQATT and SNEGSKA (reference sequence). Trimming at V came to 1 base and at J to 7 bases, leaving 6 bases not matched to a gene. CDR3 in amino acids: CSARGFTGGNSPLHF. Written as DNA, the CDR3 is TGCAGTGCTAGAGGTTTTACAGGGGGGAATTCACCCCTCCACTTT.

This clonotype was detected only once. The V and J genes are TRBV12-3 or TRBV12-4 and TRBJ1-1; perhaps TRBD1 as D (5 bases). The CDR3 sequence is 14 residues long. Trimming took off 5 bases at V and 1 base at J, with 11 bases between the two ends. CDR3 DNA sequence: TGTGCCAGCAGTCAAGGGGACGGGAACACTGAAGCTTTCTTT. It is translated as CASSQGDGNTEAFF.

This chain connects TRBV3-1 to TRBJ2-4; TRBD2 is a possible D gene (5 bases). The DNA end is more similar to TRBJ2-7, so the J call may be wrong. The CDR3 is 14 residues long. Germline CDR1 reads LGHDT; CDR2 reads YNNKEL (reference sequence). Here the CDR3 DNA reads TGTGCCAGCAGCCAAGGTTCCCTAGCTCGCGAGCAGTACTTC. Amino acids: CASSQGSLAREQYF.

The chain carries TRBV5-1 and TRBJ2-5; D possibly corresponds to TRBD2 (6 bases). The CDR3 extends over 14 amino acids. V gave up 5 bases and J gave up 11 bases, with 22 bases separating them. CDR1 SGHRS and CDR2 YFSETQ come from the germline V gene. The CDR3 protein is CASRAQRVDNEQYF. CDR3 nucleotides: TGCGCCAGCAGAGCCCAGCGGGTGGACAATGAGCAGTACTTC.

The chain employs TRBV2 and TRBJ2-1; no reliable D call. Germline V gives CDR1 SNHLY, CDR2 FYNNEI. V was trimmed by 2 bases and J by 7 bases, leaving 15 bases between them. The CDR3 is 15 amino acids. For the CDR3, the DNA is TGTGCCAGCAGTGAAAGACACCAGCCGAAAAATGAGCAGTTCTTC. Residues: CASSERHQPKNEQFF.

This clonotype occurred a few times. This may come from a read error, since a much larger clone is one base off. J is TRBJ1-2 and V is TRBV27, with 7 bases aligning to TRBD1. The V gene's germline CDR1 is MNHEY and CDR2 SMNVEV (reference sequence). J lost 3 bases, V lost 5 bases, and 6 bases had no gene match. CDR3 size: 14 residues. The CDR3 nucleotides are TGTGCCAGCAGTGCAGAGACAGGGCACTATGGCTACACCTTC. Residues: CASSAETGHYGYTF.

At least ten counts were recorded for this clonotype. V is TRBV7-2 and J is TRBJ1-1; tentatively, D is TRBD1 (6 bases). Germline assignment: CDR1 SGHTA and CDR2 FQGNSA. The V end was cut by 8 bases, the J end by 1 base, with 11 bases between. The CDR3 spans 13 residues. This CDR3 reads CASSQGRNTEAFF. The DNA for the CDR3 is TGTGCCAGCTCACAGGGTAGGAACACTGAAGCTTTCTTT.

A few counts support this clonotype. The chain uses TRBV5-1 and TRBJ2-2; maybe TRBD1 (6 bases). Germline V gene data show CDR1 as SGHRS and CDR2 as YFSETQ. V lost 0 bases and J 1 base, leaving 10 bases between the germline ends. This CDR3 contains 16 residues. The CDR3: CASSLAPGQNTGELFF. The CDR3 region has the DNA TGCGCCAGCAGCTTGGCACCGGGACAGAACACCGGGGAGCTGTTTTTT.

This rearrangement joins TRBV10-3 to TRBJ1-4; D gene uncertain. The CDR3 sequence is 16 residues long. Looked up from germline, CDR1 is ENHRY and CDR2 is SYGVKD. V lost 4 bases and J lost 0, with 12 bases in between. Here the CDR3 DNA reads TGTGCCATCAGTGCAACCTTGGGTTCAACTAATGAAAAACTGTTTTTT. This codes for CAISATLGSTNEKLFF.